This TCR beta chain was captured by sequencing in a study of vaccination and CD4 T cells after COVID-19. Overall study context: Convalescent donors were composed of six males and four females, of whom two were Hispanic. Every culture used as a control got a CEFX pool, an HIV-1 Nef pool, or no peptide.

Cultured CD4+ T cell DNA was sequenced using the Oncomine TCR Beta short-read assay. MiXCR was run by TCRdb on the PCR reads, yielding one entry per CDR3 protein. Of around 15,000 distinct CDR3 sequences in the sample, approximately 60% were seen once. The trim removed 4 bases at V and 5 bases at J, leaving 0 bases unmatched. Germline values: CDR1 LGHDT, CDR2 YNNKEL (reference sequence). This CDR3 has 13 amino acids. The treatment was: approximately 10-day PBMC culture with coronavirus spike peptide pools or control peptides (ViraFEST assay). After expanding antigen-specific T cells with peptide pools, ViraFEST sequenced their TCRs. Days 3 and 7 saw half the medium replaced with fresh IL-2 medium. Details on this clonotype: Its antigen is as yet unknown.

Material: CD4+ T cells from blood, cultured in vitro. The source of this sequence is a human donor who had recovered from COVID-19. The chain recombines TRBV3-1 with TRBJ2-5, with TRBD2 matching 11 bases. The CDR3 DNA follows: TGTGCCAGCAGCCTAGCGGGGGGGGAGACCCAGTACTTC. Protein product: CASSLAGGETQYF.